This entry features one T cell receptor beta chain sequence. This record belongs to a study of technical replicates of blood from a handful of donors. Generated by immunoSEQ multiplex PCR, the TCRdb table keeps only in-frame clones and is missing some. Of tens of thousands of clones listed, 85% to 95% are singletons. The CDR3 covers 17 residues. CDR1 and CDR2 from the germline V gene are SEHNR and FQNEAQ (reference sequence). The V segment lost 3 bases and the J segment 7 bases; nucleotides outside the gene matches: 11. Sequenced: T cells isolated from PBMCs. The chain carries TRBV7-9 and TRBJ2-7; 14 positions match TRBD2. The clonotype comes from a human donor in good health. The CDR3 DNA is TGTGCCAGCAGCTTTCGACTAGCGGGGGGGTCTATGCGGGAGCAGTACTTC. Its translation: CASSFRLAGGSMREQYF.